This entry features one T cell receptor (beta chain) sequence. The data stem from a study of cytotoxic CD8 clonotypes in ibrutinib-treated CLL. Overall study context: Response was recorded as partial in roughly 25 patients and complete in 2; at median about 6 years, approximately 14 remained remitted and around 12 had progressed.

With 2 bases removed from V and 7 bases from J, the gap between germline ends came to 12 bases. The CDR3 spans 14 residues. Looked up from germline, CDR1 is LNHDA and CDR2 is SQIVND (reference sequence). TCRdb keeps only in-frame clones here, not all; method: immunoSEQ multiplex PCR. The sample records tens of thousands of clones, 56% being singletons. The gene calls are TRBV19 and TRBJ2-1; a weak D match, TRBD2 (6 bases). The sequence was obtained from a human donor with chronic lymphocytic leukemia. The sequenced sample was PBMCs, obtained after 24 months of ibrutinib treatment. CDR3 region: CASSIMGGLNEQFF. CDR3 DNA: TGTGCCAGTAGTATAATGGGGGGTCTAAATGAGCAGTTCTTC.